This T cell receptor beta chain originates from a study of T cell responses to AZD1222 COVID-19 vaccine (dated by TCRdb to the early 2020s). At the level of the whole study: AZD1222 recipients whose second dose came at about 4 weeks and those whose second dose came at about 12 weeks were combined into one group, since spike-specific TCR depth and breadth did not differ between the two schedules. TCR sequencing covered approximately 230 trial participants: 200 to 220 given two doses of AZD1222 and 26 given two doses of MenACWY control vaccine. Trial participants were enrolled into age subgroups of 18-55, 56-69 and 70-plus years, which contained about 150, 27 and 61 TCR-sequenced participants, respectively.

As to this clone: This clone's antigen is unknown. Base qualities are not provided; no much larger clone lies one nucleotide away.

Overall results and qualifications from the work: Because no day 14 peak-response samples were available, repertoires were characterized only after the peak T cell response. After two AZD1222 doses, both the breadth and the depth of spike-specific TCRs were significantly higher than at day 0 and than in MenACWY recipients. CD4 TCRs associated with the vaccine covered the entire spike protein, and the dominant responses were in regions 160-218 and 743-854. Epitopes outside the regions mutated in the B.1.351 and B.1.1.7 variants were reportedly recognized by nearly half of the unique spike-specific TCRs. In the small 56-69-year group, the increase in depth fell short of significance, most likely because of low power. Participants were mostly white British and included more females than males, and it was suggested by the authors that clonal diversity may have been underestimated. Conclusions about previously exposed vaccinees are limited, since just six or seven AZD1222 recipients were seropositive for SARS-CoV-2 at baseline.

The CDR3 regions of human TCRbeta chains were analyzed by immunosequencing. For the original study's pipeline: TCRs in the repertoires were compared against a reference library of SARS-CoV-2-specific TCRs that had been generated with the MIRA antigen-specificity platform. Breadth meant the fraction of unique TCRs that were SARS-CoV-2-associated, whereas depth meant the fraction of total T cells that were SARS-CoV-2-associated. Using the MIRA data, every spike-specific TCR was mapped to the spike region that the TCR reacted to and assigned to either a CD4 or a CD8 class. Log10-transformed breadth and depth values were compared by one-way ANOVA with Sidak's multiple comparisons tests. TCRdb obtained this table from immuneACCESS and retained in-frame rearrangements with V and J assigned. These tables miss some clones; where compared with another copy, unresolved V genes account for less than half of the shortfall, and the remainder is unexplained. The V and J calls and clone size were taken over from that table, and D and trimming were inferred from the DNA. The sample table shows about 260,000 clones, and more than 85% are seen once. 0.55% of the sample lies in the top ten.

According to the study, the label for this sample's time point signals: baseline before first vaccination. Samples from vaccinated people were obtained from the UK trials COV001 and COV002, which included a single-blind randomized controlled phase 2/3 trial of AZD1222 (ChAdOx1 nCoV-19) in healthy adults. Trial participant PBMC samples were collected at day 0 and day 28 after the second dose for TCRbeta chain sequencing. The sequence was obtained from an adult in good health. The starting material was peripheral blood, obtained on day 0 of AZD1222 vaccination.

The nucleotides read TGCGCCAGCAGCTTAGGAGGGCAGCTTAATGAAAAACTGTTTTTT. This yields the protein CASSLGGQLNEKLFF. Recombination linked TRBV5-1 to TRBJ1-4; there is no confident call for the D gene. The CDR3 spans 15 residues, from the cysteine through the phenylalanine. Only the CDR3 DNA stays, 45 bases, in frame from base 1. In the germline V gene, CDR1 corresponds to SGHRS and CDR2 to YFSETQ. V and J are truncated by 2 bases and 4 bases respectively, leaving an intervening sequence of 12 bases.